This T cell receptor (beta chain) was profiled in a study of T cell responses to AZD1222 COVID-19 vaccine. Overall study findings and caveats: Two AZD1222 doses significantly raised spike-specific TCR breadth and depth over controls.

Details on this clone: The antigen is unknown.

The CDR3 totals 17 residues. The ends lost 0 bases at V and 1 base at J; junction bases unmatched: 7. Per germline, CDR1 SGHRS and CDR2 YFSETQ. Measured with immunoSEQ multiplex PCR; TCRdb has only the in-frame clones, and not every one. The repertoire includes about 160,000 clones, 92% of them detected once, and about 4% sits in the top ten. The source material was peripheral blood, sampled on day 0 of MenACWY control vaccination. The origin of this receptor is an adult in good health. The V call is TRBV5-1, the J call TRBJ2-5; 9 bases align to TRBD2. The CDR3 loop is CASSLGPSGTLQETQYF. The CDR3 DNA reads TGCGCCAGCAGCTTGGGGCCTAGCGGGACACTCCAAGAGACCCAGTACTTC.